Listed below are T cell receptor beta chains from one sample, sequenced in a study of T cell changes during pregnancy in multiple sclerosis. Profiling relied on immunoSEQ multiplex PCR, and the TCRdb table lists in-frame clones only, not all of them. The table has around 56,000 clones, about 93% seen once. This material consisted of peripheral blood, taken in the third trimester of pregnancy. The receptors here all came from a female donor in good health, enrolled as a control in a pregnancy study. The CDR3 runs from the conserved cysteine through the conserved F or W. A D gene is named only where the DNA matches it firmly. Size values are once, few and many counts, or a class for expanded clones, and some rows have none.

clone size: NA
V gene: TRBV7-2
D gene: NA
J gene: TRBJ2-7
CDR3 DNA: TGTGCCAGCAGCTTTACAGGGAATCGCGTCTACGAGCAGTACTTC
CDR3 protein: CASSFTGNRVYEQYF

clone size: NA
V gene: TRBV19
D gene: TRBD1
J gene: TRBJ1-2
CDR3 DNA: TGTGCCAGTACCAGGACAGGGGACTATGGCTACACCTTC
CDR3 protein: CASTRTGDYGYTF

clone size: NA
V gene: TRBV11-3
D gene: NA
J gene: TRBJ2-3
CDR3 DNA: TGTGCCAGCAGCCCCCGACTAGGAACTGGCACAGATACGCAGTATTTT
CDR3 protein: CASSPRLGTGTDTQYF

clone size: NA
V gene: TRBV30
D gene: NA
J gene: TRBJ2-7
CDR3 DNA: TGTGCCGGTGGGAGGGGGGGGAGGACCTACGAGCAGTACTTC
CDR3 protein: CAGGRGGRTYEQYF

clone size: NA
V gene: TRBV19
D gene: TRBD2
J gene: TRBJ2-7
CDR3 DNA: TGTGCCAGTAGTCCCGGGGGGGGCTACGAGCAGTACTTC
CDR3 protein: CASSPGGGYEQYF

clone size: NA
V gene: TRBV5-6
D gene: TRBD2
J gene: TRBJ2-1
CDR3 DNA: TGTGCCAGCAGCTTGATGCTAGCGGGGGGCCCCCTGAATGAGCAGTTCTTC
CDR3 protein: CASSLMLAGGPLNEQFF

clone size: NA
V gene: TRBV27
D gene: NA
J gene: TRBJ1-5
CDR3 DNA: TGTGCCAGTAGGCCCCACGGACTTAGCAATCAGCCCCAGCATTTT
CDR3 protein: CASRPHGLSNQPQHF

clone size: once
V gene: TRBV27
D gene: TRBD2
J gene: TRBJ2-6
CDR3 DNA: TGTGCCAGCAGGAATGCAGGAATAACTAGCGGGAGAACTGGGGCCAACGTCCTGACTTTC
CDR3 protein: CASRNAGITSGRTGANVLTF

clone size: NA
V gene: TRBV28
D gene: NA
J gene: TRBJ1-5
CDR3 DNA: TGTGCCAGCATGGAGGGAAATCAGCCCCAGCATTTT
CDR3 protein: CASMEGNQPQHF

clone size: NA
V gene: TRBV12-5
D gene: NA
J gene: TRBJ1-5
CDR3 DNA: TGTGCTAGTGGTTTGACCCGATTGACAGATCCTTATAGCAATCAGCCCCAGCATTTT
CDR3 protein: CASGLTRLTDPYSNQPQHF

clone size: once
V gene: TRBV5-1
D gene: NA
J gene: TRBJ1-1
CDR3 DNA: TGCGCCAGCAGCTTTACAGGCAACACTGAAGCTTTCTTT
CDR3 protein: CASSFTGNTEAFF

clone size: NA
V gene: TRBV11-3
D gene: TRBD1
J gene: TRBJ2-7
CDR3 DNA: TGTGCCAGCAGCCCACAGGGGTTGGGGAACGAGCAGTACTTC
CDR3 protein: CASSPQGLGNEQYF

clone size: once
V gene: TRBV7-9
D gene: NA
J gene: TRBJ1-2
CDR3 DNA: TGTGCCAGCAGCCCCTTCCGGCAGTGGGCACATTACACCTTC
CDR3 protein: CASSPFRQWAHYTF

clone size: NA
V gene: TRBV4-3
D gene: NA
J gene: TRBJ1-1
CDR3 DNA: TGCGCCAGCAGCCAAGAACCCCCCCACGCCGGGGGAGGCACTGAAGCTTTCTTT
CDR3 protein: CASSQEPPHAGGGTEAFF

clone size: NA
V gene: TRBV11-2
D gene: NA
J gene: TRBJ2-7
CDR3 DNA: TGTGCCAGCAGCTTGAGTGGACTGTCTTCCTACGAGCAGTACTTC
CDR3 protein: CASSLSGLSSYEQYF

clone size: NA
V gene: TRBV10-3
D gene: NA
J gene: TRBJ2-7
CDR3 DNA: TGTGCCATCAGTAAACGACAAGGCCCTGGGGAGCAGTACTTC
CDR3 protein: CAISKRQGPGEQYF

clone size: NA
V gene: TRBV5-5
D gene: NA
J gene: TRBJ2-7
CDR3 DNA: TGTGCCAGCAGCTTGGGGCCGTCCGATTCCTACGAGCAGTACTTC
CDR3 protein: CASSLGPSDSYEQYF

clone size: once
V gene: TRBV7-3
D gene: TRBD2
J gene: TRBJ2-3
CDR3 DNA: TGTGCCAGCAGCTCAAGCGGGAGGGAGGGAGATACGCAGTATTTT
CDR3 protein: CASSSSGREGDTQYF

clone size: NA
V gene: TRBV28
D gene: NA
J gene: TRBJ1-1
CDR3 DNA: TGTGCCAGCAGTCTGCAGGGGCTTGAAGCTTTCTTT
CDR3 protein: CASSLQGLEAFF

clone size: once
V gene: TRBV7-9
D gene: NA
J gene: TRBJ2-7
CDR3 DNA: TGTGCCAGCAGCCCCCGAATGGCTAGCCCCGAGCAGTACTTC
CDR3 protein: CASSPRMASPEQYF

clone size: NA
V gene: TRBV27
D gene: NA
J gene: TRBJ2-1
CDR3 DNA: TGTGCCAGCAGGAGCACCCAGGGGCTACTTGGGGGCCATGAGCAGTTCTTC
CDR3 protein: CASRSTQGLLGGHEQFF

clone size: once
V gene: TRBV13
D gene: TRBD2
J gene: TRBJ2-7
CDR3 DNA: TGTGCCAGCAGCTTGACTAGCGGGAGGGCCGAGCAGTACTTC
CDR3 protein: CASSLTSGRAEQYF

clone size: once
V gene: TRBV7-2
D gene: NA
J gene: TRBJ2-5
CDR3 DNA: TGTGCCAGCAGCTTAGCATCAGCCAGGACACAAGAGACCCAGTACTTC
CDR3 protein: CASSLASARTQETQYF

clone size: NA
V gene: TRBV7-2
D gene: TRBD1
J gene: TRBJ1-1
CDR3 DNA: TGTGCCAGCAGTTCCACAGGGGGCAAAGCTTTCTTT
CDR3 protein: CASSSTGGKAFF